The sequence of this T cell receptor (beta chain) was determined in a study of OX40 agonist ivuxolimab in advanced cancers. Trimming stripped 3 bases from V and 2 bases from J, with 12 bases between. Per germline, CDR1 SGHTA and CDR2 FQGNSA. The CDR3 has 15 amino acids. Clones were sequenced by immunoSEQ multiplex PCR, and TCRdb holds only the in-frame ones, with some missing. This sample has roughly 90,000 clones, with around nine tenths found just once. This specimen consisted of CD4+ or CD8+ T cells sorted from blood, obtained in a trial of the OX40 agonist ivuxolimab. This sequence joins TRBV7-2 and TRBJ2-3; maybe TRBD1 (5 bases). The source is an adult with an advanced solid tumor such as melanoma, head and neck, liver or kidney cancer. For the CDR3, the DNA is TGTGCCAGCAGCTTTAAAGCCAGGGCCACAGATACGCAGTATTTT. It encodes CASSFKARATDTQYF. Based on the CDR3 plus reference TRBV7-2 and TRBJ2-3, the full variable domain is GAGVSQSPSNKVTEKGKDVELRCDPISGHTALYWYRQSLGQGLEFLIYFQGNSAPDKSGLPSDRFSAERTGGSVSTLTIQRTQQEDSAVYLCASSFKARATDTQYFGPGTRLTVL.